The 13 T cell receptor beta chains given below trace back to one sample, sequenced in a study of blood T cells in healthy people across ages. Primers used in a second PCR of roughly 6 to 11 cycles were a sample-barcoded 5' primer and a J-beta primer mix. TCRdb independently ran MiXCR on the 5' RACE reads; one entry per CDR3 protein. The profile shows approximately 690,000 distinct CDR3 sequences, 58% of them singletons. What was sequenced was blood. These receptors were collected from a man aged 60-69 years in good health.

This clonotype was seen a handful of times. The rearrangement links TRBV12-3 or TRBV12-4 to TRBJ2-3, with 7 bases matching TRBD2. J was trimmed by 1 base and V by 3 bases; bases with no gene match: 4. The CDR3 is 15 residues long. The DNA of the CDR3 is TGTGCCAGCAGTTTTTTCCGGGGGGGCACAGATACGCAGTATTTT. As protein: CASSFFRGGTDTQYF.

The chain links TRBV29-1 to TRBJ2-5, with D possibly TRBD2 on 7 matching bases. Gene TRBJ2-1 matches the end of the DNA better, so the J call may be wrong. The CDR3 runs 12 residues. In germline, CDR1 is SQVTM, CDR2 ANQGSEA. The CDR3 here is CSVGEGQETQFF. CDR3 DNA: TGCAGCGTTGGGGAGGGACAAGAGACCCAGTTCTTC.

This clonotype has more than one count but fewer than ten. The chain recombines TRBV6-1 with TRBJ2-7; possible D gene TRBD1, 5 bases. V shed 5 bases and J shed 2 bases, with 13 bases lying between them. This CDR3 region has 14 residues. Germline lookup yields CDR1 MNHNS and CDR2 SASEGT. CDR3 amino acids: CASSTGGAPYEQYF. The CDR3 region has the DNA TGTGCCAGCAGTACCGGTGGGGCTCCCTACGAGCAGTACTTC.

This clonotype was seen only a few times. The chain couples TRBV29-1 to TRBJ1-5; no reliable D call. The CDR3 has 12 amino acids. V gave up 4 bases and J gave up 5 bases, with 9 bases separating them. Germline CDR1 SQVTM, CDR2 ANQGSEA. The DNA of the CDR3 is TGCAGCGTTGGATCTGGGGATCAGCCCCAGCATTTT. It encodes CSVGSGDQPQHF.

The rearrangement joins TRBV5-8 to TRBJ2-5; a possible D gene is TRBD1 (5 bases). V shed 0 bases and J shed 6 bases, with 18 bases lying between them. The CDR3 extends over 16 amino acids. Germline V gene sequence: CDR1 SGHTS, CDR2 YDEGEE. CDR3 in DNA: TGTGCCAGCAGCTTGGGATCGGACCATGGGGCCAAGACCCAGTACTTC. Protein: CASSLGSDHGAKTQYF.

This rearrangement joins TRBV2 to TRBJ2-6; either TRBD1 or TRBD2 may supply D (6 bases each). V lost 6 bases to trimming and J lost 3 bases, with 12 bases between them. The CDR3 spans 15 residues. In germline, CDR1 is SNHLY, CDR2 FYNNEI. CDR3 coding DNA: TGTGCCAGCAGGCTCAGGGGAGGTGGGGCCAACGTCCTGACTTTC. Its protein is CASRLRGGGANVLTF.

This clonotype has only a few counts. J is TRBJ2-5 and V is TRBV12-3 or TRBV12-4; 7 bases are a match to TRBD1. Losses at the gene ends were 6 bases for V and 2 bases for J; bases not matched to a gene: 3. The CDR3 covers 13 residues. The CDR3 DNA reads as TGTGCCAGCAGGACAGGGCCTCAAGAGACCCAGTACTTC. Amino acid sequence: CASRTGPQETQYF.

The rearrangement links TRBV5-1 to TRBJ1-1, with D possibly TRBD1 on 5 matching bases. Trimming removed 2 bases from V and 4 bases from J, with 15 bases in between. CDR1 is SGHRS, CDR2 YFSETQ, per germline. The CDR3 has 15 amino acids. The CDR3 region is CASSFGSSTGTEAFF. In DNA, the CDR3 is TGCGCCAGCAGCTTCGGGTCCTCAACAGGCACTGAAGCTTTCTTT.

This chain connects TRBV11-2 to TRBJ2-6, with TRBD1 identical over 7 bases. Germline values: CDR1 SGHAT, CDR2 FQNNGV. This CDR3 contains 18 residues. After removal of 5 bases from V and 2 bases from J, the junction contained 12 bases not matched to a gene. CDR3 region: CASSGRDRGGAGANVLTF. CDR3 DNA: TGTGCCAGCAGCGGAAGGGACAGAGGTGGGGCTGGGGCCAACGTCCTGACTTTC.

This chain links TRBV6-5 with TRBJ2-1; TRBD2 matches at 9 bases. Germline CDR1 MNHEY, CDR2 SVGAGI. The V segment lost 6 bases and the J segment 4 bases; nucleotides outside the gene matches: 7. This CDR3 is built from 15 residues. DNA for the CDR3: TGTGCCAGCAGCAACGAGCGGGGGGTATACAATGAGCAGTTCTTC. Protein: CASSNERGVYNEQFF.

This clonotype has at least ten counts. The gene calls are TRBV6-2 or TRBV6-3 and TRBJ2-7, with a tentative D call TRBD1 (5 bases). Trimming cost V 0 bases and J 4 bases, with 13 bases left between them. The CDR3 sequence is 15 residues long. CDR1 is MNHEY and CDR2 is SVGEGT in the germline V gene. The CDR3 DNA reads TGTGCCAGCAGTTACTCGAGACAGAGGAATTACGAGCAGTACTTC. Its protein product is CASSYSRQRNYEQYF.

CDR3 coding DNA: TGTGCCATCAGGGCTTCAGGGGCCGAGCAGTACTTC. It specifies CAIRASGAEQYF. The chain recombines TRBV10-3 with TRBJ2-7, with TRBD1 as a possible D gene (6 bases). V lost 6 bases to trimming and J lost 6 bases, with 12 bases between them. CDR3 length: 12 residues. Per the germline V gene, CDR1 is ENHRY and CDR2 is SYGVKD.

This clonotype was recorded a few times. The CDR3 DNA is TGCAGCGTTGTGGGCATGGGCGGGGAGCTGTTTTTT. Its translation is CSVVGMGGELFF. V gene TRBV29-1 combines with J gene TRBJ2-2; the D is unclear. V lost 4 bases to trimming and J lost 7 bases, with 10 bases between them. The CDR3 sequence is 12 residues long. Germline loops: CDR1 SQVTM, CDR2 ANQGSEA.